Below are 25 T cell receptor beta chains sequenced from a single sample in a study of identifying expanded T cells in peripheral blood. Sequenced by immunoSEQ multiplex PCR; TCRdb stores in-frame clones only, minus some. The data show about 97,000 clones, about 91% seen once. The sequenced material came from blood. The receptors originated from a person aged 18-70 years in good health.

The chain uses TRBV6-6 and TRBJ2-7; TRBD1 matches at 7 bases. Germline V CDR1 and CDR2: MNHNY, SVGAGI (reference sequence). J lost 0 bases, V lost 5 bases, and 4 bases had no gene match. The CDR3 covers 14 residues. For the CDR3, the DNA is TGTGCCAGCAGTCGGGACAGACACTCCTACGAGCAGTACTTC. The encoded protein is CASSRDRHSYEQYF.

This clone was recorded only once. CDR3 coding DNA: TGTGCCAGCAGTGAAGCGCTTCGGGGGGACACCATATATTTT. Amino acids: CASSEALRGDTIYF. The chain combines TRBV2 with TRBJ1-3, with D possibly TRBD1 on 5 matching bases. Looked up from germline, CDR1 is SNHLY and CDR2 is FYNNEI. This CDR3 has 14 amino acids. V was pared by 0 bases and J by 8 bases, with 11 bases between.

This chain joins TRBV2 and TRBJ2-2; a possible D gene is TRBD2 (5 bases). Trimming took 8 bases from V and 2 from J, leaving 12 bases between them. The CDR3 sequence is 14 residues long. Germline-derived CDR1 and CDR2 are SNHLY and FYNNEI. The CDR3 spells CASSSGVNTGELFF. The CDR3 DNA reads as TGTGCCAGCTCCTCCGGGGTTAACACCGGGGAGCTGTTTTTT.

The V and J genes are TRBV4-3 and TRBJ2-5, with D possibly TRBD1 on 6 matching bases. V was trimmed by 4 bases and J by 8 bases, leaving 17 bases between them. The CDR3 covers 14 residues. Germline V gives CDR1 LGHNA, CDR2 YSLEER. CDR3 bases: TGCGCCAGCAGCCCCCGGGGCAGGGGTGGCACCCAGTACTTC. It is translated as CASSPRGRGGTQYF.

CDR3 coding DNA: TGTGCCAGCAGATCTCTAGCGGGGGAGTACAATGAGCAGTTCTTC. Its translation is CASRSLAGEYNEQFF. The genes are TRBV5-4 and TRBJ2-1; 10 bases align to TRBD2. J was trimmed by 4 bases and V by 5 bases; bases with no gene match: 6. Germline loops: CDR1 SGHNT, CDR2 YYREEE (reference sequence). The CDR3 is made up of 15 amino acids. Full variable domain (missing parts from reference TRBV5-4 and TRBJ2-1): ETGVTQSPTHLIKTRGQQVTLRCSSQSGHNTVSWYQQALGQGPQFIFQYYREEENGRGNFPPRFSGLQFPNYSSELNVNALELDDSALYLCASRSLAGEYNEQFFGPGTRLTVL.

The chain couples TRBV19 to TRBJ1-1; no reliable D call. V was shortened by 9 bases and J by 1 base, with 6 bases between the two germline ends. CDR3 size: 11 residues. Germline assignment: CDR1 LNHDA and CDR2 SQIVND (reference sequence). CDR3: CASMKNTEAFF. CDR3 in DNA: TGTGCCAGCATGAAGAACACTGAAGCTTTCTTT.

The chain recombines TRBV28 with TRBJ2-3; 8 bases fit TRBD2. The V segment lost 2 bases and the J segment 1 base; nucleotides outside the gene matches: 2. CDR3 length: 15 residues. CDR1 is MDHEN, CDR2 SYDVKM, per germline. CDR3 DNA: TGTGCCAGCAGTTTAAGAGCGGGGGGCACAGATACGCAGTATTTT. It is translated as CASSLRAGGTDTQYF.

The rearrangement joins TRBV9 to TRBJ1-3; perhaps TRBD1 as D (6 bases). This CDR3 has 14 amino acids. Trimming left V 3 bases short and J 0 bases short, with 7 bases between. Germline V gene data show CDR1 as SGDLS and CDR2 as YYNGEE. The CDR3 region is CASSEDSSGNTIYF. The CDR3 DNA reads TGTGCCAGCAGCGAGGACAGCTCTGGAAACACCATATATTTT. Full variable domain (outside the CDR3, taken from reference TRBV9 and TRBJ1-3): DSGVTQTPKHLITATGQRVTLRCSPRSGDLSVYWYQQSLDQGLQFLIQYYNGEERAKGNILERFSAQQFPDLHSELNLSSLELGDSALYFCASSEDSSGNTIYFGEGSWLTVV.

Only a few counts were recorded for this clone. In the same sample, other DNA sequences code for this CDR3. CDR3 residues: CASSSSGRSYNEQFF. CDR3 DNA: TGTGCCAGCAGCTCCAGCGGGAGGTCCTACAATGAGCAGTTCTTC. This chain uses TRBV7-8 with TRBJ2-1; 9 bases agree with TRBD2. Germline CDR1 and CDR2: SGHVS and FQNEAQ. The CDR3 covers 15 residues. V shed 4 bases and J 1 base; nucleotides not matched to a gene: 2.

This chain joins TRBV19 and TRBJ2-5, with 10 bases matching TRBD1. The CDR3 has 14 residues. The V segment lost 1 base and the J segment 4 bases; nucleotides outside the gene matches: 0. Germline V gene sequence: CDR1 LNHDA, CDR2 SQIVND (reference sequence). The CDR3 spells CASSIGQGAETQYF. CDR3 in DNA: TGTGCCAGTAGTATAGGACAGGGGGCAGAGACCCAGTACTTC.

Only a few counts were recorded for this clone. The CDR3 here is CASSHRDRTSPLHF. CDR3 nucleotides: TGTGCCAGCTCACACCGGGACAGGACGTCACCCCTCCACTTT. V is TRBV18 and J is TRBJ1-6; 8 bases align to TRBD1. The CDR3 runs 14 residues. Germline assignment: CDR1 KGHSH and CDR2 LQKENI. The V segment lost 4 bases and the J segment 10 bases; nucleotides outside the gene matches: 6.

The chain employs TRBV29-1 and TRBJ2-1; 8 nucleotides align to TRBD2. Germline CDR1 and CDR2: SQVTM and ANQGSEA. V was clipped by 4 bases and J by 5 bases; unmatched bases: 13. This CDR3 contains 16 residues. CDR3 amino acids: CSVGRRSAGVHNEQFF. CDR3 coding DNA: TGCAGCGTTGGCAGGCGGTCAGCGGGGGTACACAATGAGCAGTTCTTC.

The rearrangement joins TRBV11-3 to TRBJ2-3; D may be TRBD1 or TRBD2 (5 bases each). This CDR3 region has 14 residues. CDR1 and CDR2 (germline): SGHNT, YENEEA. Trimming cost V 0 bases and J 9 bases, with 13 bases left between them. In nucleotides, the CDR3 is TGTGCCAGCAGCTTAGATGGGGGTAAAGGGACGCAGTATTTT. The encoded protein is CASSLDGGKGTQYF.

This clone was recorded only once. This chain connects TRBV7-8 to TRBJ1-4; no clear D gene. V shed 3 bases and J shed 5 bases, with 7 bases lying between them. This CDR3 is 13 amino acids long. Looked up from germline, CDR1 is SGHVS and CDR2 is FQNEAQ. The chain's CDR3 is CASSLGRNEKLFF. In DNA form, the CDR3 reads TGTGCCAGCAGCTTGGGCCGGAATGAAAAACTGTTTTTT.

The rearrangement uses TRBV28 and TRBJ2-5, with D possibly TRBD2 on 6 matching bases. Germline CDR1 and CDR2: MDHEN and SYDVKM. This CDR3 has 17 amino acids. V was cut by 3 bases and J by 4 bases, with 21 bases left in between. In DNA form, the CDR3 reads TGTGCCAGCAGTTTCTCGGCCCGGAGGGCGAGAGGAGAGACCCAGTACTTC. Translating it yields CASSFSARRARGETQYF.

The chain is built from TRBV6-6 and TRBJ2-4; D remains unclear. CDR3 size: 14 residues. V was shortened by 6 bases and J by 1 base, with 10 bases between the two germline ends. Germline V lookup: CDR1 MNHNY, CDR2 SVGAGI (reference sequence). The CDR3 sequence: CASSPEWAKNIQYF. The CDR3 bases are TGTGCCAGCAGCCCGGAGTGGGCCAAAAACATTCAGTACTTC.

This chain connects TRBV5-1 to TRBJ2-5; no clear D gene. This CDR3 is built from 14 residues. Germline V lookup: CDR1 SGHRS, CDR2 YFSETQ. V was clipped by 1 base and J by 4 bases, with 11 bases between them. The CDR3 reads CASSLSGSGETQYF. Written as DNA, the CDR3 is TGCGCCAGCAGCTTGAGTGGTAGTGGAGAGACCCAGTACTTC.

The V and J genes are TRBV6-5 and TRBJ1-1, with D tentatively TRBD1 (6 bases). V was cut by 0 bases and J by 0 bases, with 11 bases left in between. Germline V gene lookup returns CDR1 MNHEY and CDR2 SVGAGI. The CDR3 contains 16 residues. The CDR3 here is CASSYSLQGMNTEAFF. CDR3 sequence (DNA): TGTGCCAGCAGTTACTCCCTACAGGGAATGAACACTGAAGCTTTCTTT.

The chain joins TRBV13 to TRBJ2-3, with D possibly being TRBD1 or TRBD2 (5 bases each). CDR3 length equals 16 residues. Germline CDR1 is PRHDT and CDR2 is FYEKMQ (reference sequence). Trimming cost V 5 bases and J 0 bases, with 15 bases left between them. CDR3 in DNA: TGTGCCAGCAGCCAACTACCGGGACCAAGCACAGATACGCAGTATTTT. The encoded protein is CASSQLPGPSTDTQYF.

The V gene is TRBV15, the J gene TRBJ2-2, with a weak D call TRBD2 (6 bases). V lost 3 bases, J lost 6 bases, and 8 bases lay in between. The CDR3 covers 13 residues. In germline, CDR1 is LNHNV, CDR2 YYDKDF (reference sequence). This CDR3 is CATSSRGAGELFF. CDR3 nucleotides: TGTGCCACCAGCAGTCGCGGGGCCGGGGAGCTGTTTTTT.

The chain combines TRBV7-3 with TRBJ2-6; D is unresolved. The CDR3 runs to 16 residues. V gave up 3 bases and J gave up 0 bases, with 9 bases separating them. Germline CDR1 reads SGHTA; CDR2 reads FQGTGA. This CDR3 is CASSFYMDSGANVLTF. In DNA, the CDR3 is TGTGCCAGCAGCTTCTATATGGACTCTGGGGCCAACGTCCTGACTTTC.

V is TRBV5-4 and J is TRBJ2-7; D is perhaps TRBD1 or TRBD2 (5 bases each). The length of the CDR3 is 14 residues. V lost 0 bases, J lost 4 bases, and 11 bases lay in between. The germline V gene has CDR1 SGHNT and CDR2 YYREEE (reference sequence). CDR3 in DNA: TGTGCCAGCAGCTTGGGGGGGACCCTTTACGAGCAGTACTTC. Its protein product is CASSLGGTLYEQYF.

This clone was observed a single time. The chain carries TRBV7-8 and TRBJ1-2; no clear D. The germline V gene encodes CDR1 SGHVS and CDR2 FQNEAQ. The length of the CDR3 is 12 residues. V was shortened by 4 bases and J by 2 bases, with 5 bases between the two germline ends. The CDR3 region is CASSSPNYGYTF. The DNA for the CDR3 is TGTGCCAGCAGCTCGCCCAACTATGGCTACACCTTC.

This chain uses TRBV6-4 with TRBJ1-1; D may be TRBD1 (5 bases). The CDR3 spans 15 residues. V was trimmed by 0 bases and J by 4 bases, leaving 12 bases between them. CDR1 and CDR2 (germline): MRHNA, SNTAGT. The CDR3 DNA is TGTGCCAGCAGTGACTCCTCCGGACAAGGCACTGAAGCTTTCTTT. This gives the protein CASSDSSGQGTEAFF.

This sequence joins TRBV9 and TRBJ2-1; 10 bases are a match to TRBD2. Germline CDR1 SGDLS, CDR2 YYNGEE. Trimming removed 7 bases from V and 4 bases from J; junction bases left unmatched: 2. The CDR3 has 13 amino acids. For the CDR3, the DNA is TGTGCCAGCGGTAGCGGGAGGTACAATGAGCAGTTCTTC. Encoded protein: CASGSGRYNEQFF.